The clone carrying this TCR beta chain showed up just a few times. The table came from immunoSEQ multiplex PCR; TCRdb's copy has only in-frame clones and leaves some out. The profile covers about 60,000 clones, with approximately 77% appearing a single time and under 35% taken by the ten largest. The CDR3 runs to 15 residues. Between the trimmed V and J ends, which lost 6 bases and 6 bases, there was a span of 21 bases. Germline CDR1 and CDR2: KGHSH and LQKENI. The data derive from a study of blood T cell repertoires in COVID-19. At the level of the study: PBMCs, B-cell-depleted T cells, or T cells provided the cDNA or gDNA that made up the material.

The source material was peripheral blood. V gene TRBV18 combines with J gene TRBJ2-7; TRBD2 is a possible D gene (7 bases). This receptor was identified in a human donor in a cohort sampled during active COVID-19. Here the CDR3 reads CASSIRGVGGGEQYF. CDR3 nucleotide sequence: TGTGCCAGCTCGATTCGGGGGGTCGGAGGGGGCGAGCAGTACTTC.